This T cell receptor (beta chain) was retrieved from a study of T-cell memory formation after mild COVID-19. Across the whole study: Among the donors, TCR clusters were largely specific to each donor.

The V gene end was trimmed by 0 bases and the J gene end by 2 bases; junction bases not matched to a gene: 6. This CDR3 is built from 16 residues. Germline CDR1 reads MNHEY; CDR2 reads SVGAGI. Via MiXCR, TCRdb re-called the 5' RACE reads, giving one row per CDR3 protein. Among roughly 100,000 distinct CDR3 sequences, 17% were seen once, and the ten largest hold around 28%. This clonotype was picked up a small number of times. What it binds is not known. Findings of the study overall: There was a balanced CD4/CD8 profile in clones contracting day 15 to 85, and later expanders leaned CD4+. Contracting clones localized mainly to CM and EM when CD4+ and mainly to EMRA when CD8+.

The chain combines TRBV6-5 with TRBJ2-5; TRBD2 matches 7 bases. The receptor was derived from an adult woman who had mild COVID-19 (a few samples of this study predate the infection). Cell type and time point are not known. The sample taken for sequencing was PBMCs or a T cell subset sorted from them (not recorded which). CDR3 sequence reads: CASSYSPGGGQETQYF. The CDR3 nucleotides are TGTGCCAGCAGTTACTCACCGGGGGGAGGGCAAGAGACCCAGTACTTC.